The following is a T cell receptor (beta chain) sequence with its context. Its antigen is undetermined. The sample is drawn from a study of T cells in Graves' hyperthyroidism and ophthalmopathy. Study results and limitations: Within blood appeared most thyroid clonotypes that had expanded above 0.001. Ophthalmopathy was model-predicted a median around 6.1 months pre-onset.

Germline loops: CDR1 KGHDR, CDR2 SFDVKD. The CDR3 is made up of 14 amino acids. The junction had 1 base not matched to a gene; V was cut back by 4 bases and J by 0 bases. Diagnoses were established using clinical symptoms, serum thyroxine and TRAb, thyroid ultrasound and orbital computed tomography. TCR beta CDR3 sequences were amplified from RNA transcripts. An initial round of RT-PCR targeting the TCR CDR3 relied on the HTBI primer set. TCRdb reprocessed the multiplex PCR reads with MiXCR, giving one entry per CDR3 protein. The data show approximately 300,000 distinct CDR3 sequences, roughly a fifth seen once.

The specimen sequenced was blood. This clonotype was sampled from a man in his forties or fifties with Graves' ophthalmopathy. The genes are TRBV24-1 and TRBJ2-7, with 8 bases lining up with TRBD1. The CDR3 region is CATSDGQGSYEQYF. The DNA for the CDR3 is TGTGCCACCAGTGACGGACAGGGCTCCTACGAGCAGTACTTC.